This is a list of T cell receptor beta chains from one sample in a study of spatial heterogeneity in lung cancer. In TCRdb, the 5' RACE reads were re-called with MiXCR into one record per CDR3 protein. Altogether 4,000 or so distinct CDR3 sequences are present, about a quarter being singletons, with the ten largest covering approximately 6%. The sample consisted of PBMCs, taken at follow-up. These receptors were collected from a male donor with early-stage non-small cell lung cancer. Each CDR3 is given with its conserved first and last residue. The order of the fields is V gene, clone size, D gene, J gene, CDR3 DNA, CDR3 protein. A D gene is named only where the DNA matches it firmly. Expanded clones get a size class; other rows say once, few or many, or leave the size out.

v_call: TRBV7-9; clone_size: .; d_call: .; j_call: TRBJ2-4; cdr3_nt: TGTGCCAGCAGCTTAGCCTGGGGGGCTACCAAAAACATTCAGTACTTC; cdr3_aa: CASSLAWGATKNIQYF
v_call: TRBV7-9; clone_size: once; d_call: TRBD2; j_call: TRBJ2-3; cdr3_nt: TGTGCCAGCAGATATACTAGCGACTTGGGGCAGTATTTT; cdr3_aa: CASRYTSDLGQYF
v_call: TRBV6-2/TRBV6-3; clone_size: .; d_call: .; j_call: TRBJ1-5; cdr3_nt: TGTGCCAGCAGTTGGACAGCCGGCAATCAGCCCCAGCATTTT; cdr3_aa: CASSWTAGNQPQHF
v_call: TRBV7-8; clone_size: .; d_call: .; j_call: TRBJ1-5; cdr3_nt: TGTGCCAGCAGCTTATGGGGGGAGAGCAATCAGCCCCAGCATTTT; cdr3_aa: CASSLWGESNQPQHF
v_call: TRBV11-3; clone_size: large; d_call: TRBD1; j_call: TRBJ2-1; cdr3_nt: TGTGCCAGCAGCTTGGGGACAGGGGATACTGAGCAGTTCTTC; cdr3_aa: CASSLGTGDTEQFF
v_call: TRBV4-1; clone_size: large; d_call: TRBD1; j_call: TRBJ2-7; cdr3_nt: TGCGCCAGCAGCCAAGGGACAGGGTTGGCCTACGAGCAGTACTTC; cdr3_aa: CASSQGTGLAYEQYF
v_call: TRBV10-3; clone_size: .; d_call: .; j_call: TRBJ2-5; cdr3_nt: TGTGCCATCAGTGAGTCTGTGGTAGAGACCCAGTACTTC; cdr3_aa: CAISESVVETQYF
v_call: TRBV2; clone_size: once; d_call: .; j_call: TRBJ1-2; cdr3_nt: TGTGCCAGCGGAACCGGCCGAGGGGCCCATGGCTACACCTTC; cdr3_aa: CASGTGRGAHGYTF
v_call: TRBV11-2; clone_size: few; d_call: .; j_call: TRBJ2-2; cdr3_nt: TGTGCCAGCAGCATCGGGCGGACTCTCACCGGGGAGCTGTTTTTT; cdr3_aa: CASSIGRTLTGELFF
v_call: TRBV28; clone_size: few; d_call: .; j_call: TRBJ1-2; cdr3_nt: TGTGCCAGCCGGGAGCCACGGGGGGCTAACTATGGCTACACCTTC; cdr3_aa: CASREPRGANYGYTF
v_call: TRBV5-1; clone_size: .; d_call: TRBD1; j_call: TRBJ1-2; cdr3_nt: TGCGCCACTAGTGACCAGGGGGCCCCCTATGGCTACACCTTC; cdr3_aa: CATSDQGAPYGYTF
v_call: TRBV15; clone_size: .; d_call: .; j_call: TRBJ2-3; cdr3_nt: TGTGCCACCAGCAGAGGGGACGGAGGCCTAAGAAGCACAGATACGCAGTATTTT; cdr3_aa: CATSRGDGGLRSTDTQYF
v_call: TRBV27; clone_size: .; d_call: .; j_call: TRBJ2-7; cdr3_nt: TGTGCCAGCAGCCAGGGGTTAGGCGCCTACGAGCAGTACTTC; cdr3_aa: CASSQGLGAYEQYF
v_call: TRBV14; clone_size: .; d_call: .; j_call: TRBJ2-6; cdr3_nt: TGTGCCAGCAGCCAAGACCTCTACTCTGGGGCCAACGTCCTGACTTTC; cdr3_aa: CASSQDLYSGANVLTF
v_call: TRBV12-3/TRBV12-4; clone_size: medium-sized; d_call: .; j_call: TRBJ2-7; cdr3_nt: TGTGCCAGCAGTTGGGACAAGAGGGCCGAGCAGTACTTC; cdr3_aa: CASSWDKRAEQYF
v_call: TRBV12-3/TRBV12-4; clone_size: once; d_call: TRBD1; j_call: TRBJ1-1; cdr3_nt: TGTGCCAGCAGTGGGACAGAGAACACTGAAGCTTTCTTT; cdr3_aa: CASSGTENTEAFF
v_call: TRBV7-9; clone_size: large; d_call: TRBD2; j_call: TRBJ2-7; cdr3_nt: TGTGCCAGCAGCTCTACTAGCGGGAGATCGGGCGAGCAGTACTTC; cdr3_aa: CASSSTSGRSGEQYF
v_call: TRBV5-1; clone_size: .; d_call: TRBD1; j_call: TRBJ2-7; cdr3_nt: TGCGCCAGCAGCTTGGGTCTAACGGGACAGGGGAGGAACGAGCAGTACTTC; cdr3_aa: CASSLGLTGQGRNEQYF
v_call: TRBV7-2; clone_size: medium-sized; d_call: .; j_call: TRBJ2-3; cdr3_nt: TGTGCCAGCAGCTTAGAGGGGCAGTCAGATACGCAGTATTTT; cdr3_aa: CASSLEGQSDTQYF
v_call: TRBV6-5; clone_size: medium-sized; d_call: TRBD1; j_call: TRBJ2-7; cdr3_nt: TGTGCCAGCAGTGGACAGGGGACCCACGAGCAGTACTTC; cdr3_aa: CASSGQGTHEQYF
v_call: TRBV20-1; clone_size: medium-sized; d_call: TRBD2; j_call: TRBJ2-4; cdr3_nt: TGCAGTGCTAGAGATCCTGCGGCTAGCGGGAGTGCCATTCAGTACTTC; cdr3_aa: CSARDPAASGSAIQYF
v_call: TRBV7-2; clone_size: medium-sized; d_call: TRBD2; j_call: TRBJ2-5; cdr3_nt: TGTGCCAGCAGCGCCTGGGGGAGAGCGGGGGGTGAGACCCAGTACTTC; cdr3_aa: CASSAWGRAGGETQYF
v_call: TRBV7-6; clone_size: medium-sized; d_call: TRBD1; j_call: TRBJ2-7; cdr3_nt: TGTGCCAGCAGCTTAAGTGGCAGGGGGCCCTACGAGCAGTACTTC; cdr3_aa: CASSLSGRGPYEQYF
v_call: TRBV7-6; clone_size: medium-sized; d_call: TRBD1; j_call: TRBJ1-6; cdr3_nt: TGTGCCAGCAGCTTACTGACAGGGGGCGCGGGGTCACCCCTCCACTTT; cdr3_aa: CASSLLTGGAGSPLHF
v_call: TRBV19; clone_size: .; d_call: TRBD2; j_call: TRBJ2-7; cdr3_nt: TGTGCCAGTAGTGCGGGGGAGGGAGTCGGCGAGCAGTACTTC; cdr3_aa: CASSAGEGVGEQYF
v_call: TRBV19; clone_size: medium-sized; d_call: TRBD1; j_call: TRBJ1-2; cdr3_nt: TGTGCCAGTAGTCCCGGGGACAGGGAGGGTGGCTACACCTTC; cdr3_aa: CASSPGDREGGYTF
v_call: TRBV5-1; clone_size: medium-sized; d_call: .; j_call: TRBJ1-4; cdr3_nt: TGCGCCAGCAGCTTTCAACAGGGTTTGGGCGAAAAACTGTTTTTT; cdr3_aa: CASSFQQGLGEKLFF
v_call: TRBV29-1; clone_size: .; d_call: TRBD1; j_call: TRBJ1-2; cdr3_nt: TGCAGCGTGCGACAGGGGCCTAACTATGGCTACACCTTC; cdr3_aa: CSVRQGPNYGYTF
v_call: TRBV6-4; clone_size: few; d_call: .; j_call: TRBJ2-3; cdr3_nt: TGTGCCAGCAGTCCAGGGGCGGGCGACACAGATACGCAGTATTTT; cdr3_aa: CASSPGAGDTDTQYF
v_call: TRBV30; clone_size: few; d_call: .; j_call: TRBJ2-1; cdr3_nt: TGTGCCTGGAGCCCGTCAAGGCTTGAGCAGTTCTTC; cdr3_aa: CAWSPSRLEQFF
v_call: TRBV12-3/TRBV12-4; clone_size: .; d_call: TRBD2; j_call: TRBJ2-7; cdr3_nt: TGTGCCAGCAGTTTACAGACTAGCGGGGGCCACGAGCAGTACTTC; cdr3_aa: CASSLQTSGGHEQYF
v_call: TRBV7-2; clone_size: few; d_call: .; j_call: TRBJ1-1; cdr3_nt: TGTGCCAGCACCGACCGAGCGGGCACTGAAGCTTTCTTT; cdr3_aa: CASTDRAGTEAFF
v_call: TRBV19; clone_size: .; d_call: TRBD1; j_call: TRBJ2-1; cdr3_nt: TGTGCCAGTAGTATAGGGACAGGGCCGGGGTACACGATAGATGAGCAGTTCTTC; cdr3_aa: CASSIGTGPGYTIDEQFF
v_call: TRBV18; clone_size: .; d_call: TRBD1; j_call: TRBJ1-5; cdr3_nt: TGTGCCAGCTCACCCTCCCCGGGACAGGGGGGCTATAGCAATCAGCCCCAGCATTTT; cdr3_aa: CASSPSPGQGGYSNQPQHF
v_call: TRBV12-3/TRBV12-4; clone_size: few; d_call: .; j_call: TRBJ2-1; cdr3_nt: TGTGCCAGCAGCCCGGGTGTATCGAACCAGTTCTTC; cdr3_aa: CASSPGVSNQFF
v_call: TRBV28; clone_size: medium-sized; d_call: TRBD2; j_call: TRBJ2-1; cdr3_nt: TGTGCCAGCAGTCAACTAGCGTCTGGCAATGAGCAGTTCTTC; cdr3_aa: CASSQLASGNEQFF
v_call: TRBV18; clone_size: .; d_call: .; j_call: TRBJ2-5; cdr3_nt: TGTGCCAGCTCACCACAAGAGACCCAGTACTTC; cdr3_aa: CASSPQETQYF
v_call: TRBV12-3/TRBV12-4; clone_size: medium-sized; d_call: .; j_call: TRBJ1-5; cdr3_nt: TGTGCCAGCAGTTGGGACATAAGCAATCAGCCCCAGCATTTT; cdr3_aa: CASSWDISNQPQHF
v_call: TRBV4-2; clone_size: large; d_call: TRBD1; j_call: TRBJ2-1; cdr3_nt: TGTGCCAGCAGCCAAAAGGGACAGGGGAACAATGAGCAGTTCTTC; cdr3_aa: CASSQKGQGNNEQFF
v_call: TRBV28; clone_size: many; d_call: TRBD2; j_call: TRBJ2-1; cdr3_nt: TGTGCCAGCAGCCAAAGGACTAGCGGGAACAATGAGCAGTTCTTC; cdr3_aa: CASSQRTSGNNEQFF
v_call: TRBV12-3/TRBV12-4; clone_size: medium-sized; d_call: .; j_call: TRBJ2-6; cdr3_nt: TGTGCCAGCAGTTTAAATAGGGAAAGTCTTCCCTCTGGGGCCAACGTCCTGACTTTC; cdr3_aa: CASSLNRESLPSGANVLTF
v_call: TRBV29-1; clone_size: .; d_call: TRBD1; j_call: TRBJ2-2; cdr3_nt: TGCAGCGTTTCCACAGGGGGCGGCGGGGAGCTGTTTTTT; cdr3_aa: CSVSTGGGGELFF
v_call: TRBV9; clone_size: .; d_call: .; j_call: TRBJ2-7; cdr3_nt: TGTGCCAGCAGCACCCATGGGGGCTACGAGCAGTACTTC; cdr3_aa: CASSTHGGYEQYF
v_call: TRBV6-2/TRBV6-3; clone_size: .; d_call: .; j_call: TRBJ2-5; cdr3_nt: TGTGCCAGCAGTTACGGAGAGACCCAGTACTTC; cdr3_aa: CASSYGETQYF
v_call: TRBV19; clone_size: .; d_call: .; j_call: TRBJ2-3; cdr3_nt: TGTGCCAGTAGTATCAGAAGTTCAGATATGCAGTATTTT; cdr3_aa: CASSIRSSDMQYF
v_call: TRBV29-1; clone_size: few; d_call: .; j_call: TRBJ1-2; cdr3_nt: TGCAGCGTTGAATTGGGACGGGGAAGAAACTATGGCTACACCTTC; cdr3_aa: CSVELGRGRNYGYTF
v_call: TRBV7-2; clone_size: .; d_call: .; j_call: TRBJ2-3; cdr3_nt: TGTGCCAGCAGCTTAGGGCTTGGGGGCGGGGTGAGCACAGATACGCAGTATTTT; cdr3_aa: CASSLGLGGGVSTDTQYF
v_call: TRBV2; clone_size: .; d_call: TRBD2; j_call: TRBJ2-1; cdr3_nt: TGTGCCAGCAGTCCTGTAGCGGGAGGTTACAATGAGCAGTTCTTC; cdr3_aa: CASSPVAGGYNEQFF
v_call: TRBV7-9; clone_size: medium-sized; d_call: .; j_call: TRBJ2-3; cdr3_nt: TGTGCCAGCAGCAACCCAGATACGCAGTATTTT; cdr3_aa: CASSNPDTQYF
v_call: TRBV3-1; clone_size: medium-sized; d_call: .; j_call: TRBJ2-2; cdr3_nt: TGTGCCAGCAGCCAAGATTACGGAGAGCTGTTTTTT; cdr3_aa: CASSQDYGELFF
v_call: TRBV28; clone_size: .; d_call: .; j_call: TRBJ2-3; cdr3_nt: TGTGCCAGCAGTCCCCGAGTTAGCACAGATACGCAGTATTTT; cdr3_aa: CASSPRVSTDTQYF
v_call: TRBV14; clone_size: .; d_call: .; j_call: TRBJ2-1; cdr3_nt: TGTGCCAGCAGCCCATTTTCGGGGCAGGTGTTCTACAATGAGCAGTTCTTC; cdr3_aa: CASSPFSGQVFYNEQFF